This T cell receptor beta chain appears in the sequencing data of a study of blood T cell repertoires in COVID-19. Profiling relied on immunoSEQ multiplex PCR, and the TCRdb table lists in-frame clones only, not all of them. The sample holds some 200,000 clones; roughly 90% are singletons and the top ten take 3% to 4.5%. In terms of age and location, participants ranged from about 18 to 90 years and lived in about two dozen US areas. This CDR3 contains 13 residues. Sequencing was done on a sample of PBMCs or T cells enriched from blood (not recorded which). The TCR sequence derives from a woman between 35 and 50 years old with acute COVID-19. The chain recombines TRBV21-1 with TRBJ1-1; the D call of TRBD1 is as the table states it, not checked on the DNA. TRBV21-1 is a pseudogene segment. CDR3 nucleotide sequence: TGTGCCCGCCACCGGACAGGGAGCACTGAAGCTTTCTTT. This encodes CARHRTGSTEAFF.